This T cell receptor beta chain was identified during a study of PD-1 blockade in mismatch repair-deficient tumors. About the study: Patients had about eleven mismatch repair-deficient cancer types and were previously treated and progressing.

Germline loops: CDR1 MGHRA, CDR2 YSYEKL. V was cut by 2 bases and J by 6 bases, with 17 bases left in between. The CDR3 has 15 residues. This clone was observed a handful of times. Sequenced by immunoSEQ multiplex PCR; TCRdb stores in-frame clones only, minus some. The table lists roughly 84,000 clones, approximately 84% of them singletons, with more than 2.5% in the top ten. V is TRBV4-1 and J is TRBJ2-7, with D perhaps matching TRBD2 (5 bases). The sequence was collected from an adult with mismatch repair-deficient cancer. Sequencing was performed on peripheral blood, taken 12 weeks after starting pembrolizumab. CDR3 DNA: TGCGCCAGCAGCCAACCCGGCCGGGGTTCGGGCGAGCAGTACTTC. Residues: CASSQPGRGSGEQYF.